The rows below give T cell receptor beta chains drawn from one sample of a study of T cells in Graves' hyperthyroidism and ophthalmopathy. TCRdb called the multiplex PCR reads again in MiXCR, with one record for every CDR3 protein. The sample contains hundreds of thousands of distinct CDR3 sequences, more than 15% of which appear only once. The sample consisted of blood. Receptors were obtained from a woman aged 18-30 years with Graves' hyperthyroidism. The CDR3 runs from the conserved cysteine through the conserved F or W. The order of the fields is CDR3 length, V gene, clone size, D gene, J gene, CDR3 DNA, CDR3 protein. A D gene is named only where the DNA matches it firmly. Only some rows state a clone size, as once, few, many or a class for expanded clones.

16	TRBV28	many	TRBD2	TRBJ2-5	TGTGCCAGCAGTCCGACTAGCGGGGTTCTCGGGGAGACCCAGTACTTC	CASSPTSGVLGETQYF
17	TRBV9	many	TRBD2	TRBJ2-5	TGTGCCAGCAGTGCCCCCCGGGCGGGGGGGTACCAAGAGACCCAGTACTTC	CASSAPRAGGYQETQYF
14	TRBV19	NA	TRBD1	TRBJ1-1	TGTGCCAGTAGTATGACAGGGGGACGGACTGAAGCTTTCTTT	CASSMTGGRTEAFF
15	TRBV12-3/TRBV12-4	many	NA	TRBJ2-1	TGTGCCAGCAGATCCACAGGGTACGCCTACAATGAGCAGTTCTTC	CASRSTGYAYNEQFF
15	TRBV5-1	many	TRBD2	TRBJ2-3	TGCGCCAGCAGTCCCAGGGCTAGCGGGAGAGATACGCAGTATTTT	CASSPRASGRDTQYF
13	TRBV18	many	NA	TRBJ2-1	TGTGCCAGCTCTTCCGACAAGGGCAATGAGCAGTTCTTC	CASSSDKGNEQFF
14	TRBV7-2	many	NA	TRBJ1-2	TGTGCCAGCAGCTTAAGGAGGCCGGACTATGGCTACACCTTC	CASSLRRPDYGYTF
16	TRBV10-3	many	TRBD1	TRBJ1-5	TGTGCCATCAGTGAGTCTGGCAGGGGGCAACATCAGCCCCAGCATTTT	CAISESGRGQHQPQHF
13	TRBV20-1	many	TRBD1	TRBJ1-4	TGCAGTGCTACGGGACAGGGGGCTGAAAAACTGTTTTTT	CSATGQGAEKLFF
14	TRBV7-8	NA	NA	TRBJ2-3	TGTGCCAGCAGCTCAAGGGGGGGCCCAAATACGCAGTATTTT	CASSSRGGPNTQYF
15	TRBV12-3/TRBV12-4	many	TRBD1	TRBJ2-5	TGTGCCAGCAGTTTGTTTACAGGGGTCCCAGAGACCCAGTACTTC	CASSLFTGVPETQYF
17	TRBV18	few	NA	TRBJ1-2	TGTGCCAGCTCACCTAAGGATGCCGGGACGGATACCTATGGCTACACCTTC	CASSPKDAGTDTYGYTF
15	TRBV6-1	many	TRBD2	TRBJ2-1	TGTGCCAGCAGTCCCCTAGCGGGAGGGTCCAATGAGCAGTTCTTC	CASSPLAGGSNEQFF
15	TRBV9	many	NA	TRBJ1-2	TGTGCCAGCAGCCCGTCGGACAGTTCCTCGAGAGGCTACACCTTC	CASSPSDSSSRGYTF
14	TRBV6-1	few	TRBD1	TRBJ2-1	TGTGCCAGCAGAACGTACAGGGGGACAAATGAGCAGTTCTTC	CASRTYRGTNEQFF
14	TRBV12-3/TRBV12-4	NA	TRBD1	TRBJ2-1	TGTGCCAGCAGTTTAAGAGGGGGCGGGAATGAGCAGTTCTTC	CASSLRGGGNEQFF
14	TRBV30	many	TRBD1	TRBJ2-1	TGTGCCTGGAGTGTAGGGACAGGCGACAATGAGCAGTTCTTC	CAWSVGTGDNEQFF
16	TRBV20-1	NA	NA	TRBJ2-5	TGCAGTGCTAGAGATCCCTTTGTCCGCGATCTTGAGACCCAGTACTTC	CSARDPFVRDLETQYF
16	TRBV11-1	many	NA	TRBJ2-7	TGTGCCAGCAGCGCCTCGACTACCTCATCGATCTACGAGCAGTACTTC	CASSASTTSSIYEQYF
16	TRBV29-1	NA	NA	TRBJ1-4	TGCAGCGTTTTTCTCCCCCGGGGGGGAATAAATGAAAAACTGTTTTTT	CSVFLPRGGINEKLFF
14	TRBV12-3/TRBV12-4	once	NA	TRBJ1-1	TGTGCCAGCAGTTTACGGCCAGCGAACACTGAAGCTTTCTTT	CASSLRPANTEAFF
16	TRBV5-1	few	NA	TRBJ1-6	TGCGCCAGCAGCTTGGCGGAGGGGGGATTTAATTCACCCCTCCACTTT	CASSLAEGGFNSPLHF
15	TRBV12-3/TRBV12-4	NA	NA	TRBJ1-3	TGTGCCACCGCCCGAGGGGGGTATGGAGGAAACACCATATATTTT	CATARGGYGGNTIYF
13	TRBV5-4	few	TRBD2	TRBJ2-7	TGTGCCAGCAGCTTCGGGACTAACTACGAGCAGTACTTC	CASSFGTNYEQYF
14	TRBV5-6	many	TRBD1	TRBJ1-6	TGTGCCAGCAGCTTATACAGGGGTAATTCACCCCTCCACTTT	CASSLYRGNSPLHF
13	TRBV20-1	many	NA	TRBJ2-7	TGCAGTGCTAGCCGGGACTCGAGAATCGAGCAGTACTTC	CSASRDSRIEQYF
16	TRBV6-1	many	NA	TRBJ2-3	TGTGCCAGCAGGGCCCGGGATCTTGAGAGTGCAGATACGCAGTATTTT	CASRARDLESADTQYF
16	TRBV7-9	NA	TRBD1	TRBJ1-4	TGTGCCAGCAGCTATGGGACAGGGGCGATCTCTGAAAAACTGTTTTTT	CASSYGTGAISEKLFF
16	TRBV5-1	many	TRBD2	TRBJ2-1	TGCGCCAGCAGCCCAATAACTAGCGGTACCGTCGATGAGCAGTTCTTC	CASSPITSGTVDEQFF
14	TRBV12-3/TRBV12-4	many	NA	TRBJ1-2	TGTGCCAGCAGTTGGGGAGGGTCGGACTATGGCTACACCTTC	CASSWGGSDYGYTF
11	TRBV30	NA	TRBD2	TRBJ2-3	TGTGCCTGGTCTTTACAGCGGGGGGCCTATTTT	CAWSLQRGAYF
13	TRBV11-2	many	NA	TRBJ2-7	TGTGCCAGCAGCGGTCGGAGTTGGGACGAGCAGTACTTC	CASSGRSWDEQYF
13	TRBV19	NA	NA	TRBJ2-7	TGTGCCAGTAGTTTTTCCTTTCGTTACGAGCAGTACTTC	CASSFSFRYEQYF
18	TRBV18	many	TRBD2	TRBJ2-3	TGTGCCAGCTCATCGGGACTAGCGGGAGGCGGGAGCACAGATACGCAGTATTTT	CASSSGLAGGGSTDTQYF
16	TRBV29-1	few	NA	TRBJ2-1	TGCAGCGGTGGGAGATATAGGAGGGGCCTGTCCAATGAGCAGTTCTTC	CSGGRYRRGLSNEQFF
14	TRBV3-1	many	NA	TRBJ2-5	TGTGCCAGCAGCCAAGAACCGGGGGAAGAGACCCAGTACTTC	CASSQEPGEETQYF
14	TRBV6-1	NA	NA	TRBJ2-3	TGTGCCAGCACCCTCCTAGCAGAAACAGATACGCAGTATTTT	CASTLLAETDTQYF
16	TRBV5-1	NA	TRBD1	TRBJ2-7	TGCGCCAGCAGCACGGCTACCGGGACAGGGTCCTACGAGCAGTACTTC	CASSTATGTGSYEQYF
13	TRBV5-1	many	NA	TRBJ2-2	TGCGCCAGCAGCCAGTTCGAAACCGGGGAGCTGTTTTTT	CASSQFETGELFF
17	TRBV10-3	NA	TRBD1	TRBJ2-1	TGTGCCATCAGACTTGTAGCCGGGACAGGGGATTTCAATGAGCAGTTCTTC	CAIRLVAGTGDFNEQFF
17	TRBV5-1	many	TRBD1	TRBJ2-7	TGCGCCAGCAGCTTGATTGAGGACGGACAGGGGTCGTACGAGCAGTACTTC	CASSLIEDGQGSYEQYF
14	TRBV12-5	many	NA	TRBJ1-6	TGTGCTAGTGGTTCTGATGCCTATAATTCACCCCTCCACTTT	CASGSDAYNSPLHF
17	TRBV19	many	NA	TRBJ2-7	TGTGCCAGTAGTATAGTGGGGGGTACGGCGGGGACCTACGAGCAGTACTTC	CASSIVGGTAGTYEQYF
12	TRBV6-1	many	NA	TRBJ2-7	TGTGCCAGCACTCACGGCTCCTACGAGCAGTACTTC	CASTHGSYEQYF
14	TRBV6-1	NA	NA	TRBJ2-3	TGTGCCAGCACAGGGAGCGCTTGGACAGATACGCAGTATTTT	CASTGSAWTDTQYF
17	TRBV5-8	many	TRBD1	TRBJ1-6	TGTGCCAGCAGCTGGAGGGACAGGGGGCAGTATAATTCACCCCTCCACTTT	CASSWRDRGQYNSPLHF
13	TRBV12-3/TRBV12-4	many	NA	TRBJ2-5	TGTGCCAGCAGTTTTTCTCATACGGAGACCCAGTACTTC	CASSFSHTETQYF
15	TRBV10-3	NA	TRBD2	TRBJ2-1	TGTGCCATCAGTGCTGGCGGGGGATCCTACAATGAGCAGTTCTTC	CAISAGGGSYNEQFF
15	TRBV7-6	few	NA	TRBJ2-7	TGTGCCAGCAGCTTATCAACAGGGCCCCAATACGAGCAGTACTTC	CASSLSTGPQYEQYF
15	TRBV20-1	NA	TRBD2	TRBJ2-7	TGCAGTGTAGAGGGGCGGGAGCAGGATGGCTACGAGCAGTACTTC	CSVEGREQDGYEQYF
15	TRBV24-1	NA	TRBD2	TRBJ2-1	TGTGCCACCAGTGCTAGCGGGAGTCTCCACAATGAGCAGTTCTTC	CATSASGSLHNEQFF
15	TRBV7-8	many	NA	TRBJ2-3	TGTGCCAGCAGCTTACGAAGTTTTGCCACAGATACGCAGTATTTT	CASSLRSFATDTQYF
14	TRBV24-1	many	NA	TRBJ2-6	TGTGCCACCGCGGGAAACTCTGGGGCCAACGTCCTGACTTTC	CATAGNSGANVLTF
15	TRBV27	NA	TRBD2	TRBJ2-3	TGTGCCAGCAGCTTAGCGGGAACTAGCACAGATACGCAGTATTTT	CASSLAGTSTDTQYF
15	TRBV19	NA	NA	TRBJ1-2	TGTGCCAGTAGTATCGGCCCCGGGGGGTCGGCGGGCTACACCTTC	CASSIGPGGSAGYTF
15	TRBV6-1	many	TRBD2	TRBJ2-2	TGTGCCAGCAGTTATGGACTAGCGGGGGCCGGGGAGCTGTTTTTT	CASSYGLAGAGELFF